This is a list of T cell receptor beta chains from one sample in a study of blood T cell repertoires in COVID-19. Produced via immunoSEQ multiplex PCR; TCRdb's table is partial and in-frame only. This sample has about 200,000 clones; roughly nine tenths occur once, and the top ten carry 0.7% to 0.95%. Input material: peripheral blood. The receptors were sampled from a woman in her seventies with acute or convalescent COVID-19. CDR3s include the opening cysteine and the closing phenylalanine or tryptophan. Each record gives: V gene, J gene, D gene, CDR3 length, clone size, CDR3 protein, CDR3 DNA. A D gene is named only where the DNA matches it firmly. Some rows mark clone size as missing; the rest say once, few, many or name a class of expanded clone.

TRBV7-9	TRBJ2-7	TRBD2	13	-	CASSSQREREQYF	TGTGCCAGCAGCTCTCAGCGGGAGAGGGAGCAGTACTTC
TRBV3-1/TRBV3-2	TRBJ2-5	-	14	-	CASSQKGGSETQYF	TGTGCCAGCAGCCAAAAAGGGGGAAGCGAGACCCAGTACTTC
TRBV3-1/TRBV3-2	TRBJ1-4	-	16	once	CASSQSKGATNEKLFF	TGTGCCAGCAGCCAAAGTAAGGGGGCAACTAATGAAAAACTGTTTTTT
TRBV27	TRBJ1-2	-	15	-	CASRRGREANYGYTF	TGTGCCAGCAGGCGGGGGCGTGAAGCTAACTATGGCTACACCTTC
TRBV28	TRBJ2-7	-	15	once	CASLDFGGKSYEQYF	TGTGCCAGCCTGGATTTCGGGGGAAAATCCTACGAGCAGTACTTC
TRBV6-5	TRBJ1-2	TRBD1	14	-	CASRPADRDYGYTF	TGTGCCAGCAGACCCGCAGACAGGGACTATGGCTACACCTTC
TRBV10-2	TRBJ2-1	TRBD2	12	-	CASSEPIGGEFF	TGCGCCAGCAGTGAGCCGATCGGGGGGGAGTTCTTC
TRBV6-5	TRBJ2-5	-	15	-	CASSYSVGRGETQYF	TGTGCCAGCAGTTACTCGGTGGGCCGGGGAGAGACCCAGTACTTC
TRBV6-4	TRBJ2-2	TRBD1	15	few	CATRRDRADTGELFF	TGTGCCACCCGAAGAGACAGGGCCGACACCGGGGAGCTGTTTTTT
TRBV29-1	TRBJ1-2	TRBD1	15	-	CSVGFPGQGDYGYTF	TGCAGCGTTGGATTCCCGGGACAGGGGGACTATGGCTACACCTTC
TRBV6-2/TRBV6-3	TRBJ1-4	-	14	-	CASSDRSTNEKLFF	TGTGCCAGCAGCGACAGATCAACTAATGAAAAACTGTTTTTT
TRBV2	TRBJ2-5	TRBD2	15	-	CASTEGAGGFATQYF	TGTGCCAGCACGGAGGGAGCGGGAGGGTTCGCGACCCAGTACTTC
TRBV24-1	TRBJ1-2	-	14	-	CATSDSRSVQGYTF	TGTGCCACCAGTGATTCCCGGAGTGTGCAGGGCTACACCTTC